A single sample gave rise to the 10 T cell receptor beta chains below, sequenced in a study of a mutant IDH1 vaccine in newly diagnosed glioma. The repertoire was sequenced with immunoSEQ multiplex PCR; TCRdb's copy has only in-frame clones and lacks some. The sample shows some 22,000 clones, 70% to 80% of them seen only once. Their antigens remain unidentified. This sample's time point: week 11, during vaccination. In every dose of vaccine, 300 ug of mutant IDH1 20-mer peptide was given alongside topical imiquimod. Sequencing used PBMCs, obtained from a glioma patient whose treatment included an IDH1 peptide vaccine. The receptors come from a middle-aged man with glioma.

This chain links TRBV29-1 with TRBJ2-3; D is ambiguous. Germline V gene data show CDR1 as SQVTM and CDR2 as ANQGSEA. This CDR3 spans 14 amino acids. V lost 1 base to trimming and J lost 0 bases, with 8 bases between them. For the CDR3, the DNA is TGCAGCGTTGAAGGTGGTCGAAGCACAGATACGCAGTATTTT. Protein: CSVEGGRSTDTQYF.

This clone was found once. The chain couples TRBV7-9 to TRBJ1-2; D perhaps matches TRBD1 (6 bases). V shed 2 bases and J shed 5 bases, with 12 bases lying between them. The CDR3 contains 14 residues. Germline V gene data show CDR1 as SEHNR and CDR2 as FQNEAQ (reference sequence). The CDR3 loop reads CASSLSGTQYGYTF. DNA of the CDR3: TGTGCCAGCAGCTTATCCGGGACACAGTATGGCTACACCTTC.

This chain uses TRBV19 with TRBJ2-7; 12 nucleotides line up with TRBD2. CDR1 and CDR2 from the germline V gene are LNHDA and SQIVND (reference sequence). The CDR3 extends over 13 amino acids. V lost 5 bases to trimming and J lost 6 bases; unmatched junction nucleotides: 2. As DNA, the CDR3 is TGTGCCAGTAGTGGACTAGCGGGAACCGAGCAGTACTTC. Its protein product is CASSGLAGTEQYF.

The V call is TRBV7-2, the J call TRBJ2-2; D uncertain. This CDR3 comprises 14 residues. Trimming removed 3 bases at V and 0 bases at J, with 5 bases between. The germline V gene encodes CDR1 SGHTA and CDR2 FQGNSA. This CDR3 reads CASSFVANTGELFF. The DNA of the CDR3 is TGTGCCAGCAGCTTCGTAGCGAACACCGGGGAGCTGTTTTTT.

V and J are TRBV6-9 and TRBJ2-7, with 9 positions matching TRBD2. CDR3 length equals 14 residues. J lost 5 bases, V lost 5 bases, and 7 bases had no gene match. The germline V gene has CDR1 MNHGY and CDR2 SVAAGI. For the CDR3, the DNA is TGTGCCAGCAGTCAACTAGCGGGCCGGGACGAGCAGTACTTC. Translated: CASSQLAGRDEQYF.

V usage is TRBV5-1 and J usage is TRBJ1-4; the D is unclear. The CDR3 spans 16 residues. The V gene lost 3 bases and the J gene lost 0 bases, with 12 bases spanning the gap. CDR1 is SGHRS and CDR2 is YFSETQ in the germline V gene. This chain's CDR3 is CASSWRADATNEKLFF. In DNA form, the CDR3 reads TGCGCCAGCAGCTGGAGGGCAGACGCAACTAATGAAAAACTGTTTTTT.

The V call is TRBV18, the J call TRBJ2-1; TRBD1 matches at 9 bases. This CDR3 region has 13 residues. The germline CDR1 and CDR2 sequences are KGHSH and LQKENI. V was pared by 6 bases and J by 15 bases, with 12 bases of the junction left unmatched. The CDR3 loop is CASSSGQGRMWFF. The CDR3 coding sequence is TGTGCCAGCTCGTCTGGACAGGGGAGAATGTGGTTCTTC.

The chain is built from TRBV10-2 and TRBJ2-4; the D call may be TRBD1 or TRBD2 (5 bases each). V shed 7 bases and J shed 8 bases, with 18 bases lying between them. The germline V gene has CDR1 WSHSY and CDR2 SAAADI. The CDR3 sequence is 14 residues long. The CDR3 nucleotides are TGCGCCAGCACCCGGGACCGCCTCGGGGACATTCAGTACTTC. Amino acids: CASTRDRLGDIQYF.

The chain links TRBV9 to TRBJ2-2; D unresolved. Trimming removed 4 bases from V and 2 bases from J, with 12 bases in between. Germline values: CDR1 SGDLS, CDR2 YYNGEE. CDR3 size: 15 residues. The CDR3 is CASSPPNGNTGELFF. The CDR3 coding sequence is TGTGCCAGCAGCCCCCCCAACGGAAACACCGGGGAGCTGTTTTTT.

This chain joins TRBV10-3 and TRBJ1-2; D remains ambiguous. The CDR3 has 13 amino acids. CDR1 is ENHRY, CDR2 SYGVKD, per germline. Trimming removed 0 bases from V and 6 bases from J, with 8 bases in between. The CDR3 sequence: CAISESPADGYTF. The CDR3 DNA sequence: TGTGCCATCAGTGAGTCGCCGGCGGATGGCTACACCTTC.